A selection of T cell receptor beta chains follows, all from one sample in a study of CD8 T cells in ankylosing spondylitis. In TCRdb, the 5' RACE reads were re-called with MiXCR into one record per CDR3 protein. Found here are 340,000 or so distinct CDR3 sequences, roughly 14% of them singletons; the top ten hold approximately 0.99%. Sequenced input: blood, either unsorted or a sorted T cell fraction (not recorded which). The receptors shown here come from a male donor with ankylosing spondylitis or in good health (not recorded which). Both conserved end residues are part of each CDR3. The D gene is left open where the match is weak. The size of a clone is reported for some rows only, either as once, few or many, or as a class for expanded clones.

size	D	V	J	length	DNA	CDR3
-	TRBD2	TRBV9	TRBJ2-1	13	TGTGCCAGCAGCGTAGGGTGGGAGGGTGAGCAGTTCTTC	CASSVGWEGEQFF
few	TRBD2	TRBV28	TRBJ2-7	15	TGTGCCAGCAGTTTTTTGACAGCGGGGTCCTACGAGCAGTACTTC	CASSFLTAGSYEQYF
-	-	TRBV3-1	TRBJ2-1	16	TGTGCCAGCAGCCCCGTTAGCGGAAGCTCCTACAATGAGCAGTTCTTC	CASSPVSGSSYNEQFF
-	-	TRBV9	TRBJ2-3	16	TGTGCCAGCAGCGTAACTAACGCCGGGGGCACAGATACGCAGTATTTT	CASSVTNAGGTDTQYF
-	-	TRBV20-1	TRBJ2-3	14	TGCAGTGCTAGAGATGGCCGGGGCACAGATACGCAGTATTTT	CSARDGRGTDTQYF
few	TRBD2	TRBV20-1	TRBJ2-1	17	TGCAGTGCTAGTAGACTAGCGGGACCGAGCTCCTACAATGAGCAGTTCTTC	CSASRLAGPSSYNEQFF
many	-	TRBV5-1	TRBJ2-1	13	TGCGCCAGCAGCTTGAGTTCCTACAATGAGCAGTTCTTC	CASSLSSYNEQFF
-	-	TRBV20-1	TRBJ1-5	13	TGCAGTGCTTCCGGTACAGGCAATCAGCCCCAGCATTTT	CSASGTGNQPQHF
many	-	TRBV29-1	TRBJ2-1	14	TGCAGCGTGCCGCCACGGACCCAGAACAATGAGCAGTTCTTC	CSVPPRTQNNEQFF
many	-	TRBV12-3/TRBV12-4	TRBJ1-5	14	TGTGCCAGCAGTTTACGGGGATACAATCAGCCCCAGCATTTT	CASSLRGYNQPQHF
few	TRBD2	TRBV20-1	TRBJ2-3	18	TGCAGTGCTAGATTGGCGGGAGGGCCTTCCGGTTCGCCAGATACGCAGTATTTT	CSARLAGGPSGSPDTQYF
-	TRBD2	TRBV3-1	TRBJ2-7	15	TGTGCCAGCAGCCAAGAAGCGGGGCCCTCCTACGAGCAGTACTTC	CASSQEAGPSYEQYF
few	-	TRBV5-1	TRBJ1-3	14	TGCGCCAGCAGCCCAACAGACTCTGGAAACACCATATATTTT	CASSPTDSGNTIYF
-	TRBD1	TRBV6-5	TRBJ1-2	14	TGTGCCAGCAGTTACGGGACAGGAGCTTATGGCTACACCTTC	CASSYGTGAYGYTF
few	TRBD1	TRBV5-1	TRBJ1-4	14	TGCGCCAGCAGCCACGGACAGGACGGCGAAAAACTGTTTTTT	CASSHGQDGEKLFF
many	-	TRBV12-3/TRBV12-4	TRBJ2-7	14	TGTGCCAGCAGTTTAAGTTCCCTAGGCTACGAGCAGTACTTC	CASSLSSLGYEQYF
few	-	TRBV28	TRBJ1-3	15	TGTGCCAGCGGCATAAACCTCCGGGCCGGAAACACCATATATTTT	CASGINLRAGNTIYF
many	-	TRBV7-6	TRBJ2-7	11	TGTGCCAGCAGCTTAGGGGAGGAGCAGTACTTC	CASSLGEEQYF
few	TRBD1	TRBV6-5	TRBJ2-1	13	TGTGCCAGCAGTTCGACAGGGACCGGTGAGCAGTTCTTC	CASSSTGTGEQFF
many	-	TRBV5-1	TRBJ2-5	14	TGCGCCAGCAGCTTGGTTGGCGGCCAAGAGACCCAGTACTTC	CASSLVGGQETQYF
few	-	TRBV5-1	TRBJ2-5	14	TGCGCCAGCAGCTTGTTACAATCCCAAGAGACCCAGTACTTC	CASSLLQSQETQYF
few	-	TRBV6-2/TRBV6-3	TRBJ2-7	16	TGTGCCAGCAGTTACTCCCTAGGACTAATTGCTAACGAGCAGTACTTC	CASSYSLGLIANEQYF
few	-	TRBV20-1	TRBJ2-5	14	TGCAGTGCTAGAGAGCCCGCACGCCCAGAGACCCAGTACTTC	CSAREPARPETQYF
-	TRBD2	TRBV20-1	TRBJ2-3	15	TGCAGTGCTAGGACTAGCGGGAGGTGGGCAGATACGCAGTATTTT	CSARTSGRWADTQYF
few	-	TRBV4-1	TRBJ1-1	14	TGCGCCAGCAGCCAAGTAGATCGGGGAACTGAAGCTTTCTTT	CASSQVDRGTEAFF
-	-	TRBV12-3/TRBV12-4	TRBJ1-5	14	TGTGCCAGCAGTGACGGGGGTGCCAATCAGCCCCAGCATTTT	CASSDGGANQPQHF
few	-	TRBV20-1	TRBJ2-5	15	TGCAGTGCTAGAGATCTGAAGCGGGCACAAGAGACCCAGTACTTC	CSARDLKRAQETQYF
-	-	TRBV4-1	TRBJ2-1	17	TGCGCCAGCAGCCCCGGGGCGGCGGTTAGGACCTACAATGAGCAGTTCTTC	CASSPGAAVRTYNEQFF
-	-	TRBV30	TRBJ2-1	14	TGTGCCTGGAGTCCGGGGGCCCCGGGCAATGAGCAGTTCTTC	CAWSPGAPGNEQFF
few	-	TRBV2	TRBJ1-2	11	TGTGCCATCAAAGAGTGGTATGGCTACACCTTC	CAIKEWYGYTF
-	-	TRBV5-6	TRBJ1-2	14	TGTGCCAGCAGCTCACGGAGACCCATTTATGGCTACACCTTC	CASSSRRPIYGYTF
many	TRBD2	TRBV10-3	TRBJ2-7	17	TGTGCCATCAGTGAGCGAACGGGGGGTTCCGCGGCCTACGAGCAGTACTTC	CAISERTGGSAAYEQYF
few	TRBD2	TRBV7-9	TRBJ2-1	15	TGTGCCAGCAGCCCCCTAGCGGGGGCCCCGGTGGGGCAGTTCTTC	CASSPLAGAPVGQFF
-	-	TRBV6-6	TRBJ1-2	13	TGTGCCAGCACCCTTCAAGGAGGCTATGGCTACACCTTC	CASTLQGGYGYTF
few	TRBD2	TRBV5-5	TRBJ2-3	15	TGTGCCAGCAGACCAACTAGCGGGGGGGCCGGGACGCAGTATTTT	CASRPTSGGAGTQYF
many	-	TRBV3-1	TRBJ2-5	14	TGTGCCAGCAGCCATGGGGACCGAGCAGAGACCCAGTACTTC	CASSHGDRAETQYF
few	TRBD1	TRBV19	TRBJ2-1	13	TGTGCCAGTAGTACCACAGGGGTAGCCCCTAAGTTCTTC	CASSTTGVAPKFF
few	TRBD2	TRBV2	TRBJ2-3	19	TGTGCCAGCAGTGATCGGGGGACTAGCGGGAGGGCCGGGCCAGATACGCAGTATTTT	CASSDRGTSGRAGPDTQYF
-	-	TRBV12-3/TRBV12-4	TRBJ2-1	14	TGTGCCAGCAAGGATAATGGGGGAAGCAATGAGCAGTTCTTC	CASKDNGGSNEQFF
-	TRBD2	TRBV5-1	TRBJ2-2	15	TGCGCCAGCAGCCTGCGGGGGGACCAGACCGGGGAGCTGTTTTTT	CASSLRGDQTGELFF
many	-	TRBV5-1	TRBJ2-1	12	TGCGCCAGCAGCTTGGAGGTCAATGAGCAGTTCTTC	CASSLEVNEQFF
-	-	TRBV5-1	TRBJ2-3	13	TGCGCCAGCAGAACCACCCCCCTAAATACGCAGTATTTT	CASRTTPLNTQYF
few	TRBD2	TRBV10-3	TRBJ2-7	13	TGTGCCATCAGGGGGGGGACTGATCCCAGCCAGTACTTC	CAIRGGTDPSQYF
once	TRBD1	TRBV19	TRBJ2-5	14	TGTGCCAGTACCATGGGACAGCACCAAGAGACCCAGTACTTC	CASTMGQHQETQYF
-	-	TRBV15	TRBJ2-5	11	TGTGCCACCAGCAGAGAATCGCACCAGTACTTC	CATSRESHQYF
-	TRBD1	TRBV5-5	TRBJ1-2	16	TGTGCCAGCAGCTTGGACGGGGGGACAGCGAACTATGGCTACACCTTC	CASSLDGGTANYGYTF
many	TRBD1	TRBV20-1	TRBJ1-2	15	TGCAGTGCTACCCAAGGCGACAGGGATAACTATGGCTACACCTTC	CSATQGDRDNYGYTF
-	TRBD1	TRBV11-2	TRBJ2-7	15	TGTGCCAGCAGCTACGAGGCAGGGGGCACCTACGAGCAGTACTTC	CASSYEAGGTYEQYF
few	TRBD1	TRBV29-1	TRBJ2-2	13	TGCAGCGTTGGACAGGGGTACACCGGGGAGCTGTTTTTT	CSVGQGYTGELFF
-	-	TRBV20-1	TRBJ2-7	15	TGCAGTGCTAGACCAGGGGGGACAGAGCCCTACGAGCAGTACTTC	CSARPGGTEPYEQYF
few	-	TRBV25-1	TRBJ2-6	17	TGTGCCAGCAGTGAATCGGACGGATACTCTGGGGCCAACGTCCTGACTTTC	CASSESDGYSGANVLTF
-	-	TRBV12-3/TRBV12-4	TRBJ1-1	14	TGTGCCAGCAGTCTAACTGGCCAGGGCACTGAAGCTTTCTTT	CASSLTGQGTEAFF
-	TRBD2	TRBV20-1	TRBJ2-3	15	TGCAGTGCTGCATCTAGCGGGAGAAGGATGGATACGCAGTATTTT	CSAASSGRRMDTQYF
few	TRBD1	TRBV5-4	TRBJ1-2	14	TGTGCCAGCAGCCCCGCGACAGGGAACTATGGCTACACCTTC	CASSPATGNYGYTF